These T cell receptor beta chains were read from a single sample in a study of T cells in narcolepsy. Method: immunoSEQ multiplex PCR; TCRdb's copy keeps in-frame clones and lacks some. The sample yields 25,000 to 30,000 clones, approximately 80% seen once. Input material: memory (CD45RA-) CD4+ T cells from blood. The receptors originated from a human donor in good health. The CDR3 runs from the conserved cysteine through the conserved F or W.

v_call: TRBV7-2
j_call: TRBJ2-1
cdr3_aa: CASSLVADSYNEQFF

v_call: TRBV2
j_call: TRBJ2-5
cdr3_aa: CASRRDRAGETQYF

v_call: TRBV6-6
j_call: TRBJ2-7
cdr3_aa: CATRSGQGRYEQYF

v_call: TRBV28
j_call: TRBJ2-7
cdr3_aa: CASSFEGGPREQYF

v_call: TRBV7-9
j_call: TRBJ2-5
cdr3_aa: CASSPQRVQETQYF

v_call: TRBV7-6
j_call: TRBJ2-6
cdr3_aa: CASSFDGTGRSGANVLTF

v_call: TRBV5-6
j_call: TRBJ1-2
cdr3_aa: CASSLVGAEGYTF

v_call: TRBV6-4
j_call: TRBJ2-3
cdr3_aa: CASSDWAGSTDTQYF

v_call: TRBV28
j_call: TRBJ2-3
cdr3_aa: CASSLGDREDTQYF

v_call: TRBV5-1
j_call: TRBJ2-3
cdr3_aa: CASSLGGTSGTDTQYF

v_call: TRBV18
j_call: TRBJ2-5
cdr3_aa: CASSGQETQYF

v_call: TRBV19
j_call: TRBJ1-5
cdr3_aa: CASSTGIRGNQPQHF

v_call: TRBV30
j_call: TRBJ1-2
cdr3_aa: CAWSLGYGYTF

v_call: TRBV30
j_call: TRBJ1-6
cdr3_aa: CATGWPPLHF

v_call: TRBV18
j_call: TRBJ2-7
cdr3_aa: CASSPAYEQYF

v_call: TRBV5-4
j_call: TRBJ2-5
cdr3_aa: CASSPGTSGGGSQETQYF

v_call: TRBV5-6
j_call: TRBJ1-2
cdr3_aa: CASREGQGFHGYTF

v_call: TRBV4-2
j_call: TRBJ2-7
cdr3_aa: CASSQDAGPYEQYF

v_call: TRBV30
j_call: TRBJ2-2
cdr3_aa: CAWRRSPGLNTGELFF

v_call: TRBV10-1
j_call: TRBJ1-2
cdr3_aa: CASSESGLPNGYTF

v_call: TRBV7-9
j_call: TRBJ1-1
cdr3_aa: CASSLEGNTEAFF

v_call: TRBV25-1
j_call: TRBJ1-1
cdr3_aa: CASSDRDRDTEAFF

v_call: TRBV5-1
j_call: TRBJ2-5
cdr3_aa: CASSLMGGQETQYF

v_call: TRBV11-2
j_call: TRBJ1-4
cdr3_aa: CASSPDLSEKLFF

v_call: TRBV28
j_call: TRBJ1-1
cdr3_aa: CASSLPSPLRNTEAFF

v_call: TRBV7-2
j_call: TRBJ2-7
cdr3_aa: CASSLAAMYEQYF

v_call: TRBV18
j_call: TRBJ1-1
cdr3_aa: CASSRRQGDTEAFF

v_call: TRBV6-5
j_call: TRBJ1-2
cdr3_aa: CASSYVTGQGNYGYTF

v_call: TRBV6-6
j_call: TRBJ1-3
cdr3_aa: CASISEVGSGNTIYF